The 12 T cell receptor beta chains below all came from one sample that was sequenced in a study of control samples from healthy donors and cancer patients (dated by TCRdb to the early 2020s). Libraries came from the immunoSEQ multiplex PCR assay. The clones in this table, taken by TCRdb from immuneACCESS, are in-frame only. Not every clone is retained; where verified, under half of the shortfall comes from an unresolved V gene, and the cause of the rest is unknown. The sample table lists roughly 120,000 clones, about 93% of them with a count of one. The ten top clones hold over 1.5% of the sample. The sequencing sample was made of PBMCs. All receptors come from a man aged 50 to 59 with head and neck cancer.

The chain is built from TRBV27 and TRBJ2-7; 10 nucleotides agree with TRBD1. The trim removed 4 bases at V and 6 bases at J, leaving 9 bases unmatched. In germline, CDR1 is MNHEY, CDR2 SMNVEV (reference sequence). The CDR3 consists of 15 residues. The CDR3 is CASSSPGTGVPEQYF. CDR3 sequence (DNA): TGTGCCAGCAGTTCCCCCGGGACAGGGGTACCCGAGCAGTACTTC.

The chain recombines TRBV4-2 with TRBJ2-7; D is ambiguous. There are 16 residues in the CDR3. The germline V gene has CDR1 LGHNA and CDR2 YNFKEQ. The V end lost 0 bases, the J end lost 4 bases, and 16 bases lay between the germline ends. The CDR3 nucleotides are TGTGCCAGCAGCCAAGATGGCATACAAATGCATTACGAGCAGTACTTC. Translated, it gives CASSQDGIQMHYEQYF.

This clone was recorded once. This chain links TRBV30 with TRBJ2-5; D gene uncertain. This CDR3 is built from 13 residues. In germline, CDR1 is GTSNPN, CDR2 SVGIG (reference sequence). The V end lost 3 bases, the J end lost 5 bases, and 13 bases lay between the germline ends. Here the CDR3 reads CAWSGRVPETQYF. The CDR3, as DNA: TGTGCCTGGAGCGGTAGAGTACCTGAGACCCAGTACTTC.

The chain recombines TRBV7-2 with TRBJ2-3, with TRBD2 matching 7 bases. V trimming: 0 bases; J trimming: 11 bases; junction bases outside the gene matches: 11. Germline-derived CDR1 and CDR2 are SGHTA and FQGNSA. The CDR3 runs 15 residues. As DNA, the CDR3 is TGTGCCAGCAGCTTAGCTGGGCAGCGGGGTAGTGAGCAGTATTTT. Encoded protein: CASSLAGQRGSEQYF.

The V call is TRBV7-2, the J call TRBJ1-3; 7 nucleotides line up with TRBD1. With 2 bases clipped from V and 8 bases from J, the junction kept 6 bases outside the gene matches. CDR3 length: 14 residues. CDR1 is SGHTA, CDR2 FQGNSA, per germline. CDR3 DNA: TGTGCCAGCAGCTTAAGGGGGCTTGGGGACACCATATATTTT. The encoded protein is CASSLRGLGDTIYF.

In nucleotides, the CDR3 is TGTGCCAGCAGCCCGGACAGAAGACAAAATTCACCCCTCCACTTT. Amino acid sequence: CASSPDRRQNSPLHF. V is TRBV7-2 and J is TRBJ1-6; D is perhaps TRBD1 (6 bases). The germline V gene has CDR1 SGHTA and CDR2 FQGNSA. Between the trimmed V and J ends, which lost 5 bases and 7 bases, there was a span of 15 bases. The CDR3 is 15 amino acids.

The V gene is TRBV28, the J gene TRBJ2-5, with a tentative D call TRBD1 (6 bases). Germline V gene lookup returns CDR1 MDHEN and CDR2 SYDVKM. The CDR3 is 16 amino acids. V dropped 2 bases and J dropped 0 bases, with 13 bases sitting between them. The chain's CDR3 is CASSLQHTGYQETQYF. DNA for the CDR3: TGTGCCAGCAGTTTACAACATACAGGGTACCAAGAGACCCAGTACTTC.

V gene TRBV24-1 combines with J gene TRBJ2-7; no firm D call. V was cut by 6 bases and J by 0 bases, with 14 bases left in between. The CDR3 is made up of 15 amino acids. Germline CDR1 and CDR2: KGHDR and SFDVKD. CDR3 amino acids: CATSLGALGSYEQYF. Written as DNA, the CDR3 is TGTGCCACCAGTCTTGGAGCGTTGGGCTCCTACGAGCAGTACTTC.

V and J are TRBV6-4 and TRBJ1-5; 10 positions match TRBD1. Losses at the gene ends were 7 bases for V and 5 bases for J; bases not matched to a gene: 5. Germline V CDR1 and CDR2: MRHNA, SNTAGT. CDR3 length equals 14 residues. CDR3 in DNA: TGTGCCAGCACCGGGACAGGGGCCTATCAGCCCCAGCATTTT. Amino acids: CASTGTGAYQPQHF.

This clone was seen a handful of times. This rearrangement joins TRBV27 to TRBJ2-7; TRBD1 agrees at 10 bases. V dropped 3 bases and J dropped 6; count of bases not matched to a gene: 8. CDR1 MNHEY and CDR2 SMNVEV come from the germline V gene (reference sequence). This CDR3 is 15 amino acids long. The CDR3 DNA follows: TGTGCCAGCAGTTTCGGGACAGGGGTTCTAAGCGAGCAGTACTTC. The encoded protein is CASSFGTGVLSEQYF.

DNA for the CDR3: TGTGCCAGCAGCTTACACAGCGCCGCTCCCCTGGGATACGAGCAGTACTTC. The encoded protein is CASSLHSAAPLGYEQYF. The genes are TRBV7-2 and TRBJ2-7; D is uncertain. V was shortened by 2 bases and J by 4 bases, with 21 bases between the two germline ends. This CDR3 region has 17 residues. CDR1 SGHTA and CDR2 FQGNSA come from the germline V gene.

The chain recombines TRBV11-3 with TRBJ2-2; D is unresolved. The CDR3 extends over 16 amino acids. Trimming removed 0 bases from V and 5 bases from J, with 13 bases in between. CDR1 is SGHNT and CDR2 is YENEEA in the germline V gene. CDR3 in amino acids: CASSLDRTFGTGELFF. In DNA form, the CDR3 reads TGTGCCAGCAGCTTAGATCGAACGTTTGGAACCGGGGAGCTGTTTTTT.